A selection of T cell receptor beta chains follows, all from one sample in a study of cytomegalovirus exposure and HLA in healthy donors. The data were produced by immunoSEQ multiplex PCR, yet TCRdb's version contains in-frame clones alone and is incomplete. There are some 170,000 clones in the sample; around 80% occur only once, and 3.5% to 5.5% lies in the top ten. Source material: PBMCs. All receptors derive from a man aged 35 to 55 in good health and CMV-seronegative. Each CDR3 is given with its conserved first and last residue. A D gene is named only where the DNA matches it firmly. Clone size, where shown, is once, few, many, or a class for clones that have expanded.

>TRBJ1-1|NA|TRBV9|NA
CASSVVMRVTEAFF
TGTGCCAGCAGCGTAGTTATGAGGGTAACTGAAGCTTTCTTT
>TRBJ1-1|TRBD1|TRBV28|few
CASSFPIQGEAFF
TGTGCCAGCAGTTTCCCGATACAGGGGGAAGCTTTCTTT
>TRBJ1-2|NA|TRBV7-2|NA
CASSLDPATVLYGYTF
TGTGCCAGCAGCTTAGACCCCGCGACAGTCCTCTATGGCTACACCTTC
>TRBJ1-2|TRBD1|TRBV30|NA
CACDRGKYGYTF
TGTGCCTGCGACAGGGGAAAATATGGCTACACCTTC
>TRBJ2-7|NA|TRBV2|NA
CASSEAPGYEQYF
TGTGCCAGCAGTGAAGCGCCGGGGTACGAGCAGTACTTC
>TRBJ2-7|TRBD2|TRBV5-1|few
CASSLAAGGGLTYEQYF
TGCGCCAGCAGCTTGGCCGCCGGGGGGGGGCTTACCTACGAGCAGTACTTC
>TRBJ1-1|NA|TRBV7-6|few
CAEGSGTEAFF
TGCGCGGAGGGGTCAGGCACTGAAGCTTTCTTT
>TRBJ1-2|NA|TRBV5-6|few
CASSLAGGGYGYTF
TGTGCCAGCAGCTTGGCGGGAGGCGGCTATGGCTACACCTTC
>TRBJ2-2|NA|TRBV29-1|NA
CSARWTGELFF
TGCAGCGCACGGTGGACCGGGGAGCTGTTTTTT
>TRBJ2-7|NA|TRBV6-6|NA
CASFGGTYEQYF
TGTGCCAGCTTCGGCGGGACCTACGAGCAGTACTTC
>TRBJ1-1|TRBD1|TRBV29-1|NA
CSVEEETGVCEAFF
TGCAGCGTTGAAGAAGAGACAGGGGTATGTGAAGCTTTCTTT
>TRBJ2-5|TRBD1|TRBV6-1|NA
CASSEAGQGAETQYF
TGTGCCAGCAGTGAAGCCGGACAGGGGGCGGAGACCCAGTACTTC
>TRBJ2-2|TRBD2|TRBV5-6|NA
CASSLAERGNTGELFF
TGTGCCAGCAGCTTGGCTGAGCGGGGGAACACCGGGGAGCTGTTTTTT
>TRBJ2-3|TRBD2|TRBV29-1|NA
CSIGTSGDTDTQYF
TGCAGCATCGGGACTAGCGGAGACACAGATACGCAGTATTTT
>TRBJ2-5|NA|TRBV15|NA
CATSRDKEGWGETQYF
TGTGCCACCAGCAGAGATAAAGAGGGATGGGGAGAGACCCAGTACTTC
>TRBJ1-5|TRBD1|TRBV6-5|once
CASRTTGENQPQHF
TGTGCCAGCAGGACGACAGGGGAAAATCAGCCCCAGCATTTT
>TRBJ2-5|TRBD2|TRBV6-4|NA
CASSDSSGGQETQYF
TGTGCCAGCAGTGACTCCAGCGGGGGCCAAGAGACCCAGTACTTC
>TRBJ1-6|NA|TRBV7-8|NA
CASSGGSGVWSPLHF
TGTGCCAGCAGCGGTGGGTCAGGGGTTTGGTCACCCCTCCACTTT
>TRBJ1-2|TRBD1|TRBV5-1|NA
CASSSGQAGRYTF
TGCGCCAGCAGTTCCGGACAGGCTGGGCGCTACACCTTC
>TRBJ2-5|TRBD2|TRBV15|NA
CATSTTAGGRGETQYF
TGTGCCACCAGCACCACGGCGGGGGGACGGGGGGAGACCCAGTACTTC
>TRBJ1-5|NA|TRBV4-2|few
CASSQGGQQPQHF
TGTGCCAGCAGCCAGGGGGGTCAGCAGCCCCAGCATTTT
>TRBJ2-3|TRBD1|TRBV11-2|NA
CASSDTGGSADTQYF
TGTGCCAGCAGCGATACAGGGGGCTCCGCAGATACGCAGTATTTT
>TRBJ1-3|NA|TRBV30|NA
CASFFSAGNTIYF
TGTGCCTCCTTCTTTTCCGCGGGAAACACCATATATTTT
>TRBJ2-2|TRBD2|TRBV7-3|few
CASRSGGAFGELFF
TGTGCCAGCAGAAGCGGGGGGGCCTTCGGGGAGCTGTTTTTT
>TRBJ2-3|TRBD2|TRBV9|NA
CASSVVGGGRPDTQYF
TGTGCCAGCAGCGTAGTCGGGGGGGGCCGGCCAGATACGCAGTATTTT
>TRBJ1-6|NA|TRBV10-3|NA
CAIQGPINSPLHF
TGTGCCATACAGGGACCGATTAATTCACCCCTCCACTTT
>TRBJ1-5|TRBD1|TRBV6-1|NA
CASSLGQGQQPQHF
TGTGCCAGCAGTTTAGGACAGGGGCAACAGCCCCAGCATTTT
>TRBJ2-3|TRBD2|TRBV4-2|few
CASSQDGLAGQRGDTQYF
TGTGCCAGCAGCCAGGACGGACTAGCGGGGCAAAGGGGGGATACGCAGTATTTT
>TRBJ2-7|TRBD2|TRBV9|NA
CASSGKASGGLYSYEQYF
TGTGCCAGCAGCGGGAAGGCTAGCGGGGGGCTATACTCCTACGAGCAGTACTTC
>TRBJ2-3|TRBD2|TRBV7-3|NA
CASSSSGGAADTQYF
TGTGCCAGCAGCAGTAGCGGGGGGGCGGCAGATACGCAGTATTTT
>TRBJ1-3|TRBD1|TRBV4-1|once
CASSPRDSSSGNTIYF
TGCGCCAGCAGCCCGCGGGACAGCTCGTCTGGAAACACCATATATTTT
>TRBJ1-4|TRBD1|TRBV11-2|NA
CASSLGPGQGSEKLFF
TGTGCCAGCAGCTTAGGCCCGGGACAGGGTAGTGAAAAACTGTTTTTT
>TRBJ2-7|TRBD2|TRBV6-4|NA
CASGGSGASYEQYF
TGTGCCAGCGGTGGAAGCGGGGCCTCCTACGAGCAGTACTTC
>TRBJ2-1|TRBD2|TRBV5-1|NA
CASSPGGPSYNEQFF
TGCGCCAGCAGCCCGGGGGGGCCATCTTACAATGAGCAGTTCTTC
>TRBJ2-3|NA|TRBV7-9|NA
CASSAHKGIDTQYF
TGTGCCAGCAGCGCCCATAAGGGGATAGATACGCAGTATTTT
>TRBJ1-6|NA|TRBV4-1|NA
CASSQGSLLGSDLLHF
TGCGCCAGCAGCCAAGGGAGCCTACTAGGCTCTGATCTCCTCCACTTT
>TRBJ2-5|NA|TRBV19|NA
CASRPWNLEETQYF
TGTGCCAGTAGACCCTGGAACCTGGAGGAGACCCAGTACTTC
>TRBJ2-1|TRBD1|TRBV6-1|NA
CASSNKVGQNNEQFF
TGTGCCAGCAGTAATAAGGTGGGACAGAACAATGAGCAGTTCTTC
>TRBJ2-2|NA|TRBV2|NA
CASSVTSGELFF
TGTGCCAGCAGTGTGACTTCCGGGGAGCTGTTTTTT
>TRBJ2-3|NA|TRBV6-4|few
CASSRQTTDTQYF
TGTGCCAGCAGCCGACAGACCACAGATACGCAGTATTTT